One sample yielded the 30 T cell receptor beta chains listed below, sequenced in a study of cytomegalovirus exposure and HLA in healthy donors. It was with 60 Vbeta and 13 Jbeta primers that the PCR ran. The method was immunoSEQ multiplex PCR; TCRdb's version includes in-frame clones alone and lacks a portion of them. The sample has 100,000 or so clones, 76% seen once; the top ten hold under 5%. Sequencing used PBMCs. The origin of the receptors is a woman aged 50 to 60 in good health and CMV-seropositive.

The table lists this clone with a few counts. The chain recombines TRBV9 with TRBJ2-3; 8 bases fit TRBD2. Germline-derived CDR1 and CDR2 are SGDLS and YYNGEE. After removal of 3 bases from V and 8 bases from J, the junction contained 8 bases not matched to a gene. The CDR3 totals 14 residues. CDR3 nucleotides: TGTGCCAGCAGCGGGGCCACTAGCGGCGGTACGCAGTATTTT. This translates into CASSGATSGGTQYF.

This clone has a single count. The CDR3: CSVHAGSRETQYF. CDR3 in DNA: TGCAGCGTTCACGCGGGAAGTAGAGAGACCCAGTACTTC. The genes are TRBV29-1 and TRBJ2-5, with D possibly being TRBD2 (6 bases). Germline CDR1 SQVTM, CDR2 ANQGSEA. Trimming removed 5 bases from V and 4 bases from J, with 14 bases in between. The CDR3 totals 13 residues.

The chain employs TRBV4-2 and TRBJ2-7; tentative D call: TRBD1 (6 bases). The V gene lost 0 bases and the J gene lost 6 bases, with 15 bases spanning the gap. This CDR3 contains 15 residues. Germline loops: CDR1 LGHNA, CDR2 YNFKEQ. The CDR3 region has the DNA TGTGCCAGCAGCCAAGATCACAGGGTTCTGGCCGAGCAGTACTTC. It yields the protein CASSQDHRVLAEQYF.

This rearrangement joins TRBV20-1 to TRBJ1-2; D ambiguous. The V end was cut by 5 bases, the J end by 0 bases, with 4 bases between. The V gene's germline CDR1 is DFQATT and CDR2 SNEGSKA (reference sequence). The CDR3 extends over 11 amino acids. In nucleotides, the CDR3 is TGCAGTGCTCCTACTAACTATGGCTACACCTTC. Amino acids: CSAPTNYGYTF.

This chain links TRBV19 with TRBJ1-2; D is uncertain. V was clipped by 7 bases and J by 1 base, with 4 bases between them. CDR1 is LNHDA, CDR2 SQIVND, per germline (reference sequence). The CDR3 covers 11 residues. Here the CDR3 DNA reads TGTGCCAGTACGGGTAACTATGGCTACACCTTC. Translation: CASTGNYGYTF.

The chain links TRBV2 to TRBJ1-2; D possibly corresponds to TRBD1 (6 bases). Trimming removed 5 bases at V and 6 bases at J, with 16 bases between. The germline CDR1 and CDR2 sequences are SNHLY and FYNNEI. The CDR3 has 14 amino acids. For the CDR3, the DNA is TGTGCCAGCAGTCCCCGGACAGCCGTGAATGGCTACACCTTC. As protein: CASSPRTAVNGYTF.

The CDR3 DNA reads as TGTGCCAGCAGCCCCGCCGGAGGGGATGGCTACACCTTC. Translation: CASSPAGGDGYTF. The rearrangement joins TRBV7-3 to TRBJ1-2; D is perhaps TRBD1 (5 bases). The germline V and J ends were trimmed by 5 bases and 6 bases, with 13 bases remaining between them. In germline, CDR1 is SGHTA, CDR2 FQGTGA. The CDR3 has 13 amino acids.

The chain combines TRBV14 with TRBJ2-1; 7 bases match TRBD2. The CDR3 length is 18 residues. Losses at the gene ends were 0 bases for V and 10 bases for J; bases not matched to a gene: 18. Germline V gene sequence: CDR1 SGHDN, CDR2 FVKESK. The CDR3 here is CASSQDWASGPSLGEQFF. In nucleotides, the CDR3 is TGTGCCAGCAGCCAAGATTGGGCTAGCGGACCATCTCTGGGGGAGCAGTTCTTC.

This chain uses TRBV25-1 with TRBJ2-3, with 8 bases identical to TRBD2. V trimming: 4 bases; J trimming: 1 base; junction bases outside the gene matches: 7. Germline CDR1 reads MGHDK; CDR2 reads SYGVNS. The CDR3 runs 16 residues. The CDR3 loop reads CASSVPAGVGTDTQYF. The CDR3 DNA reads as TGTGCCAGCAGTGTCCCAGCGGGAGTCGGCACAGATACGCAGTATTTT.

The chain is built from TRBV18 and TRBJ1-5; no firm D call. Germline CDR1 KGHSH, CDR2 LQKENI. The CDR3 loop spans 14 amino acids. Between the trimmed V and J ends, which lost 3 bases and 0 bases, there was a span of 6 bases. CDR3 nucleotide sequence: TGTGCCAGCTCACCTGTAGATAGCAATCAGCCCCAGCATTTT. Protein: CASSPVDSNQPQHF.

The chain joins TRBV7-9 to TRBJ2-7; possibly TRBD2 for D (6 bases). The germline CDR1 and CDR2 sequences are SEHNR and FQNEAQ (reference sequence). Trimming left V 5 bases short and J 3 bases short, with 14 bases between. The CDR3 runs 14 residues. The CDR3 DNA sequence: TGTGCCAGCAGCCCCCTGGGCGGGAACTACGAGCAGTACTTC. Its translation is CASSPLGGNYEQYF.

The DNA for the CDR3 is TGTGCCAGCAGCTTTGATCTGGGGGCCTCCTACAATGAGCAGTTCTTC. Its protein is CASSFDLGASYNEQFF. V and J are TRBV12-1 and TRBJ2-1; TRBD1, the D gene given by the table, was not confirmed from the DNA. TRBV12-1 is noted as a pseudogene. The CDR3 spans 16 residues.

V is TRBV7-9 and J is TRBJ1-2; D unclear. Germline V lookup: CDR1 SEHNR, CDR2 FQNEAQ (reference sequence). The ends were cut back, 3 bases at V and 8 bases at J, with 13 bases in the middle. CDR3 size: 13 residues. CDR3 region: CASSFGVGSGYTF. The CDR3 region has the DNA TGTGCCAGCAGCTTTGGAGTCGGGAGCGGCTACACCTTC.

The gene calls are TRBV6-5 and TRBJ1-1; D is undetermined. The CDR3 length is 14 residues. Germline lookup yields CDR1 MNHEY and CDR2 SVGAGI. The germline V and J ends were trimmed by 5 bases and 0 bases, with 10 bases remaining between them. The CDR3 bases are TGTGCCAGCAGTACTTTGGGCATGAACACTGAAGCTTTCTTT. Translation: CASSTLGMNTEAFF.

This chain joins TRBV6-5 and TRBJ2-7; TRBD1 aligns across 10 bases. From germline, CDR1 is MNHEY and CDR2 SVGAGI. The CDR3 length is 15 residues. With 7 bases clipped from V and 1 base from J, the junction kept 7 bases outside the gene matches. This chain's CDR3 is CASIYGTGASYEQYF. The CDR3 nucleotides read TGTGCCAGCATCTACGGGACAGGGGCATCCTACGAGCAGTACTTC.

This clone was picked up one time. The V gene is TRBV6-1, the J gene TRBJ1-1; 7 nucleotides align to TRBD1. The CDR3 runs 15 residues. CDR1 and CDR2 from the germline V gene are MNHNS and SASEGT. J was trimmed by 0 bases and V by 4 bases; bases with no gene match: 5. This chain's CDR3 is CASSGKQGMNTEAFF. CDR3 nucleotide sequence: TGTGCCAGCAGTGGAAAACAGGGGATGAACACTGAAGCTTTCTTT.

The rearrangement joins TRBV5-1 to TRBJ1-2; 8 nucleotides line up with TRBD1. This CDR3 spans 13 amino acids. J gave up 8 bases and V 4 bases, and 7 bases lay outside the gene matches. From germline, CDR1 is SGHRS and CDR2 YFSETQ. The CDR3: CASSRGQEEGYTF. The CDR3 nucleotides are TGCGCCAGCAGCCGGGGACAGGAAGAGGGCTACACCTTC.

The CDR3: CASKTDRVTETQYF. The DNA of the CDR3 is TGTGCCAGCAAGACGGACAGGGTAACGGAGACCCAGTACTTC. This sequence joins TRBV2 and TRBJ2-5; TRBD1 matches 8 bases. Germline CDR1 is SNHLY and CDR2 is FYNNEI. The CDR3 runs to 14 residues. The V gene end was trimmed by 7 bases and the J gene end by 5 bases; junction bases not matched to a gene: 9.

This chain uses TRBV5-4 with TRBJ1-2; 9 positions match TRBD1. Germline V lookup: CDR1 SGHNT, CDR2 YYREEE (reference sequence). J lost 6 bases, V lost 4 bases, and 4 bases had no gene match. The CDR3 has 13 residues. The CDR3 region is CASSPTGGNGYTF. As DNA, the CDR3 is TGTGCCAGCAGCCCTACAGGGGGCAATGGCTACACCTTC.

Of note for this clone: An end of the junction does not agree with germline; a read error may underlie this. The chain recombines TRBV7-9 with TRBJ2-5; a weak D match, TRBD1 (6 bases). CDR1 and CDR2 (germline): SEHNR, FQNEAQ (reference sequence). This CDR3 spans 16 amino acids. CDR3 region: CSSSQGGGRYQETQYF. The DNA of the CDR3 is TGTTCCAGCAGCCAAGGGGGTGGGCGTTACCAAGAGACCCAGTACTTC.

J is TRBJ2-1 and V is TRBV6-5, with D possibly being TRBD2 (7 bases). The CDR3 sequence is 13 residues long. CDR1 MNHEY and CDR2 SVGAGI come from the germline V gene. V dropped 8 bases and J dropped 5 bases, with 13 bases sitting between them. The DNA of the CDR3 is TGTGCCAGCGGAAGGGGGGGCCACAATGAGCAGTTCTTC. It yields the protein CASGRGGHNEQFF.

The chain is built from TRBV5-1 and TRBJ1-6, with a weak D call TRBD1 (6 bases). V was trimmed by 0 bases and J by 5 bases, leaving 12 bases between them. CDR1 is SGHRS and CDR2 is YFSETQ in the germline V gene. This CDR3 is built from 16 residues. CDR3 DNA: TGCGCCAGCAGCTTGGGGGGACAACAAGATAATTCACCCCTCCACTTT. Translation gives CASSLGGQQDNSPLHF.

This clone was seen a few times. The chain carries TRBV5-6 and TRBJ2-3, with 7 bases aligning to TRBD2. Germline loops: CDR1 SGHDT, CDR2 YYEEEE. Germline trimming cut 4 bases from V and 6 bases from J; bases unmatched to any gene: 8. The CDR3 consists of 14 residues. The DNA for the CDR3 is TGTGCCAGCAGCGGGGGGGTAGGGAGGGATACGCAGTATTTT. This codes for CASSGGVGRDTQYF. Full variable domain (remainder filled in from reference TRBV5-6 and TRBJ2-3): DAGVTQSPTHLIKTRGQQVTLRCSPKSGHDTVSWYQQALGQGPQFIFQYYEEEERQRGNFPDRFSGHQFPNYSSELNVNALLLGDSALYLCASSGGVGRDTQYFGPGTRLTVL.

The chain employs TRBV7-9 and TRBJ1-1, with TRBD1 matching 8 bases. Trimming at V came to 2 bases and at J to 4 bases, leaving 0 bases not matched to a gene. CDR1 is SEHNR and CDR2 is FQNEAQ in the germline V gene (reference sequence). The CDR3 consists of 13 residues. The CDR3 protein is CASSLTGGTEAFF. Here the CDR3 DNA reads TGTGCCAGCAGCTTAACAGGGGGCACTGAAGCTTTCTTT.

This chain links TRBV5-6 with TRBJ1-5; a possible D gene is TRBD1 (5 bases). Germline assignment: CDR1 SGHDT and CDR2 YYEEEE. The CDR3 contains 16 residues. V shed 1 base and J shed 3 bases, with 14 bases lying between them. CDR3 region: CASSLRAGLINQPQHF. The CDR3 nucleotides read TGTGCCAGCAGCTTGCGCGCAGGGCTCATCAATCAGCCCCAGCATTTT.

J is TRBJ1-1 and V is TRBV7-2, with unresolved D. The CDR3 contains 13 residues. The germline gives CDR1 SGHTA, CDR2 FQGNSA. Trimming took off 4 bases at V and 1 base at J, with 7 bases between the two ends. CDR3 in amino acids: CASSSWANTEAFF. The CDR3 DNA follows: TGTGCCAGCAGCTCGTGGGCGAACACTGAAGCTTTCTTT.

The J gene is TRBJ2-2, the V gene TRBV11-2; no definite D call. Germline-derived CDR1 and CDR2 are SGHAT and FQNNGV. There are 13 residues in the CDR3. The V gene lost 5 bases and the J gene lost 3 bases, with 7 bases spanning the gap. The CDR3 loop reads CASSPTYTGELFF. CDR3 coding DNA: TGTGCCAGCAGCCCTACGTACACCGGGGAGCTGTTTTTT.

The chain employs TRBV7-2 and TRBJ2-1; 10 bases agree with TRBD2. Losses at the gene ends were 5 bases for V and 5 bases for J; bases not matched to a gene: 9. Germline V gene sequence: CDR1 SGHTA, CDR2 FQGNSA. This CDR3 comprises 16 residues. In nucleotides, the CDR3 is TGTGCCAGCAGCCAGACAGCGGGGGGGAACCACAATGAGCAGTTCTTC. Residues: CASSQTAGGNHNEQFF.

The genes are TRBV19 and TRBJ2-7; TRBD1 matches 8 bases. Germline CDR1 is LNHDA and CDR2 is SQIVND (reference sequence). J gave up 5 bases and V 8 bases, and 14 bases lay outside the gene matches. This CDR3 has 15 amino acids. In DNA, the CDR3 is TGTGCCAGTCAAAGAATAGGGACAGGTTTCCACGAGCAGTACTTC. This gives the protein CASQRIGTGFHEQYF.

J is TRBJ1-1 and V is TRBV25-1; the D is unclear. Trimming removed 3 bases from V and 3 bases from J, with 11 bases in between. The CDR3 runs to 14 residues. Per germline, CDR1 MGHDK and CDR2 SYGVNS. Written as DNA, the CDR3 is TGTGCCAGCAGTGAGTTGGGGAGGGACACTGAAGCTTTCTTT. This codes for CASSELGRDTEAFF.